These 3 T cell receptor beta chains share one sample of origin, sequenced in a study of T cells in women clearing cervical HPV infection. TCRdb's copy holds only in-frame clones and misses some; the assay was immunoSEQ multiplex PCR. The table for this sample gives about 39,000 clones. Sequencing was performed on blood buffy coat. The source of these receptors is a woman between 18 and 70 years old with a cervical HPV16 infection that either progressed to CIN3+ or cleared (not recorded which).

Regarding this clone: Read sequence stops 3 residues before the CDR3 end, and the germline J gene provides the missing end. J is TRBJ1-2 and V is TRBV7-2; TRBD1 aligns across 8 bases. V lost 0 bases to trimming and J lost 7 bases; unmatched junction nucleotides: 7. This CDR3 has 15 residues. In germline, CDR1 is SGHTA, CDR2 FQGNSA. The CDR3: CASSLAAGQGGGYTF. Incomplete CDR3 DNA: TGTGCCAGCAGCTTAGCGGCCGGACAGGGAGGTGGC.

About this clone itself: The missing CDR3 end, 3 residues past where the read stops, is filled in from the germline J gene. The chain recombines TRBV7-8 with TRBJ2-1; 8 positions match TRBD2. V trimming: 5 bases; J trimming: 4 bases; junction bases outside the gene matches: 7. This CDR3 is 15 amino acids long. Per germline, CDR1 SGHVS and CDR2 FQNEAQ. The CDR3 sequence is CASSITSGAYNEQFF. The CDR3 bases that were read are TGTGCCAGCAGCATTACTAGCGGAGCTTACAATGAG.

With regard to this clone: Sequencing ends 3 residues short of the CDR3 end; the germline J gene provides the rest. The chain employs TRBV6-1 and TRBJ1-4, with D unresolved. Germline loops: CDR1 MNHNS, CDR2 SASEGT. The CDR3 contains 13 residues. CDR3 bases read: TGTGCCAGCAGTGACAGGTCAAATTCACCA. Its translation is CASSDRSNSP. The whole CDR3 reads CASSDRSNSPLFF.